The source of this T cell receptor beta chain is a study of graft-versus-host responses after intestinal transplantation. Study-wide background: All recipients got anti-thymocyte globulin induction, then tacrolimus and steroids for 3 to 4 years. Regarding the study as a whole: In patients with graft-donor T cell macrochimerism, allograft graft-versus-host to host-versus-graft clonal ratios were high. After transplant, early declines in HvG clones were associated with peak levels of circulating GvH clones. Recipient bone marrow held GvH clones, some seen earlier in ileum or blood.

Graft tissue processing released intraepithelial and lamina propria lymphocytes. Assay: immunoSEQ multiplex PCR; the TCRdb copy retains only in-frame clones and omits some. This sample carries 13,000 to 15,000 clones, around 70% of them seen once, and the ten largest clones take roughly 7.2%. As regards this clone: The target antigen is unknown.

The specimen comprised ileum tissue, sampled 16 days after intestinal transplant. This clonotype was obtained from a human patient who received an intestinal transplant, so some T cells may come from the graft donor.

The CDR3 nucleotides read TGTGCCAGCAGACCACTAGCGGCCTCCTACAATGAGCAGTTCTTC. This sequence encodes CASRPLAASYNEQFF. V is TRBV5-4 and J is TRBJ2-1; 8 bases are shared with TRBD2. V was pared by 5 bases and J by 0 bases, with 4 bases of the junction left unmatched. From germline, CDR1 is SGHNT and CDR2 YYREEE (reference sequence). CDR3 length: 15 residues.